Below are 2 T cell receptor beta chains sequenced from a single sample in a study of T cell responses to AZD1222 COVID-19 vaccine. Only in-frame clones appear in the TCRdb table, and some are missing; sequencing was by immunoSEQ multiplex PCR. Among some 74,000 clones, about 90% were seen once, and the ten largest hold around 1.3%. Material: peripheral blood, obtained 28 days after the second AZD1222 dose. Receptor source: an adult who received the AZD1222 COVID-19 vaccine.

The chain uses TRBV12-3 or TRBV12-4 and TRBJ1-1, with D uncertain. This CDR3 is built from 12 residues. Trimming stripped 10 bases from V and 2 bases from J, with 11 bases between. The CDR3 DNA reads TGTGCCAAGACATGGGGAAACACTGAAGCTTTCTTT. Encoded protein: CAKTWGNTEAFF.

The V and J genes are TRBV13 and TRBJ2-7; D gene uncertain. The V gene's germline CDR1 is PRHDT and CDR2 FYEKMQ (reference sequence). V lost 5 bases and J lost 3, with 14 bases in between. The CDR3 contains 14 residues. CDR3 residues: CASSPGPKIYEQYF. In DNA form, the CDR3 reads TGTGCCAGCAGCCCGGGTCCAAAAATCTACGAGCAGTACTTC.